These T cell receptor beta chains were read from a single sample in a study of T cells in Graves' hyperthyroidism and ophthalmopathy. MiXCR was run by TCRdb on the multiplex PCR reads, yielding one entry per CDR3 protein. Among some 580,000 distinct CDR3 sequences listed, about a sixth were seen once. The sample comprised blood. Every receptor here comes from a woman aged 40 to 55 with Graves' ophthalmopathy. CDR3s include the opening cysteine and the closing phenylalanine or tryptophan. The order of the fields is J gene, D gene, clone size, V gene, CDR3 DNA, CDR3 protein. The D gene is left open where the match is weak. Only some rows state a clone size, as once, few, many or a class for expanded clones.

TRBJ1-5,-,-,TRBV6-1,TGTGCCAGCAGCCCTGTGTGGGGAGCCCAGCATTTT,CASSPVWGAQHF
TRBJ1-2,-,-,TRBV7-6,TGTGCCAGCAGCCGTAACCTCGACAGTTTCTATGGCTACACCTTC,CASSRNLDSFYGYTF
TRBJ2-1,-,-,TRBV5-1,TGCGCCAGCACCTTGGCGGCAGGGCCAAAAATGTACAATGAGCAGTTCTTC,CASTLAAGPKMYNEQFF
TRBJ2-1,-,many,TRBV3-1,TGTGCCAGCAGCCAAGATATCGAAATAGCGAACTCCTACAATGAGCAGTTCTTC,CASSQDIEIANSYNEQFF
TRBJ2-7,-,many,TRBV11-2,TGTGCCAGCAGCGAACGCGGAATATTGGCCTACGAGCAGTACTTC,CASSERGILAYEQYF
TRBJ1-1,-,many,TRBV27,TGTGCCAGCAGTTTGGTCGCGTCCACTGAAGCTTTCTTT,CASSLVASTEAFF
TRBJ2-5,TRBD2,many,TRBV20-1,TGCAGTGCTAGTTTGGCTAGCGGGGGGCCCACCCAGTACTTC,CSASLASGGPTQYF
TRBJ2-1,TRBD1,few,TRBV20-1,TGCAGTGCTAGAGAGTCGGGACAGGGGCGGTATGAGCAGTTCTTC,CSARESGQGRYEQFF
TRBJ1-6,-,many,TRBV30,TGTGCCTGGAGTACCTTGGGGCAGGGCAATTCACCCCTCCACTTT,CAWSTLGQGNSPLHF
TRBJ2-2,TRBD1,-,TRBV19,TGTGCCAGTAGTACAAGGAGGGACAGGGTGAACACCGGGGAGCTGTTTTTT,CASSTRRDRVNTGELFF
TRBJ1-5,-,many,TRBV6-1,TGTGCCAGCAGCCCGAACCCGGGGGGCGCGTTGACCCAGCATTTT,CASSPNPGGALTQHF